A selection of T cell receptor beta chains follows, all from one sample in a study of response to subunit inactivated influenza vaccine. TCRdb redid the calling of the RT-PCR reads with MiXCR, one entry per CDR3 protein. The sample comprises 600,000 to 850,000 distinct CDR3 sequences, around 15% of which are singletons, and less than 9% rests with the top ten. Here the sequenced sample was PBMCs from blood, taken 14 to 15 days before vaccination. All receptors come from a man between 50 and 59 years old who received an inactivated influenza vaccine. The CDR3 runs from the conserved cysteine through the conserved F or W. The D gene is left open where the match is weak. The listing skips clone size in some rows; elsewhere it reads once, few, many or a size class.

few TRBJ1-2 TRBD1 TRBV9 CASSGTRGPGYTF TGTGCCAGCAGCGGCACCAGGGGGCCCGGCTACACCTTC
few TRBJ2-1 TRBD2 TRBV10-1 CASRPLAGGPQFF TGCGCCAGCAGGCCACTAGCGGGGGGCCCGCAGTTCTTC
few TRBJ2-2 . TRBV6-2/TRBV6-3 CASREAVVAGELFF TGTGCCAGCAGAGAGGCAGTAGTTGCCGGGGAGCTGTTTTTT
many TRBJ2-5 . TRBV12-3/TRBV12-4 CASSLGGGPETQYF TGTGCCAGCAGTTTAGGGGGCGGGCCGGAGACCCAGTACTTC
few TRBJ1-6 TRBD1 TRBV9 CASTQGAGSNSPLHF TGTGCCAGCACCCAGGGGGCGGGATCGAATTCACCCCTCCACTTT
few TRBJ1-4 TRBD1 TRBV6-5 CASSNDRGESEKLFF TGTGCCAGCAGTAACGACAGGGGGGAGAGTGAAAAACTGTTTTTT
. TRBJ2-7 . TRBV19 CASSTAAGAYEQYF TGTGCCAGTAGTACGGCTGCCGGCGCCTACGAGCAGTACTTC
few TRBJ1-4 . TRBV6-5 CASSYEGNEKLFF TGTGCCAGCAGTTACGAGGGGAATGAAAAACTGTTTTTT
few TRBJ1-1 . TRBV10-3 CAISEVGGAKEFF TGTGCCATCAGTGAGGTAGGAGGGGCCAAGGAGTTCTTT
many TRBJ2-2 TRBD1 TRBV12-3/TRBV12-4 CASTRGTGTAGELFF TGTGCCAGCACCCGTGGGACAGGGACGGCCGGGGAGCTGTTTTTT
. TRBJ2-7 TRBD1 TRBV6-1 CASSQGAVLSPAYEQYF TGTGCCAGCAGTCAGGGGGCCGTCCTCTCTCCCGCCTACGAGCAGTACTTC
. TRBJ2-7 . TRBV6-2/TRBV6-3 CASSYSQGNSYEQYF TGTGCCAGCAGTTACAGCCAGGGGAATTCCTACGAGCAGTACTTC
few TRBJ2-2 TRBD2 TRBV4-2 CASSPVPGLAVAKVTGELFF TGTGCCAGCAGCCCGGTACCGGGGCTAGCGGTAGCGAAGGTCACCGGGGAGCTGTTTTTT
few TRBJ2-3 TRBD1 TRBV24-1 CATSSQGADTQYF TGTGCCACCAGTTCGCAGGGGGCAGATACGCAGTATTTT
few TRBJ2-7 . TRBV9 CASSVDQVPPYEQYF TGTGCCAGCAGCGTAGATCAAGTCCCGCCCTACGAGCAGTACTTC
many TRBJ2-3 TRBD2 TRBV11-2 CASSLSTPASGVTDTQYF TGTGCCAGCAGCTTAAGCACCCCCGCTAGCGGGGTCACAGATACGCAGTATTTT
. TRBJ2-7 . TRBV6-1 CASSPGLEAGEQYF TGTGCCAGCAGTCCAGGGTTGGAAGCGGGCGAGCAGTACTTC
few TRBJ2-6 TRBD1 TRBV6-2/TRBV6-3 CASSTETGASGANVLTF TGTGCCAGCAGCACCGAGACAGGGGCTTCTGGGGCCAACGTCCTGACTTTC
many TRBJ2-2 TRBD1 TRBV12-3/TRBV12-4 CALRGQGGNTGELFF TGTGCCCTAAGGGGGCAGGGTGGAAACACCGGGGAGCTGTTTTTT
. TRBJ2-4 . TRBV6-4 CASSDSIRPERPLPKNIQYF TGTGCCAGCAGTGACTCGATTCGGCCAGAGAGGCCTCTCCCCAAAAACATTCAGTACTTC
many TRBJ1-1 . TRBV20-1 CSARVSPMNTEAFF TGCAGTGCTAGAGTTTCCCCTATGAACACTGAAGCTTTCTTT
few TRBJ2-7 TRBD2 TRBV3-1 CASSQESSGAYEQYF TGTGCCAGCAGCCAAGAGTCTAGCGGTGCCTACGAGCAGTACTTC
. TRBJ2-7 . TRBV6-1 CASATDSPYEQYF TGTGCCAGCGCGACCGACAGCCCCTACGAGCAGTACTTC
few TRBJ2-7 . TRBV20-1 CSAIGTQSYEQYF TGCAGTGCTATCGGGACGCAGTCCTACGAGCAGTACTTC
few TRBJ2-1 . TRBV29-1 CSVGQGGNEQFF TGCAGCGTTGGGCAGGGAGGTAATGAGCAGTTCTTC
. TRBJ2-3 . TRBV10-1 CASSPALVSGTDTQYF TGCGCCAGCAGCCCCGCACTAGTTTCGGGCACAGATACGCAGTATTTT
. TRBJ2-3 . TRBV2 CARGDSTLTDTQYF TGTGCCAGAGGAGACTCCACTCTCACAGATACGCAGTATTTT
. TRBJ2-1 TRBD2 TRBV20-1 CSARETGLVYNEQFF TGCAGTGCTAGAGAAACGGGACTAGTCTACAATGAGCAGTTCTTC
few TRBJ1-6 . TRBV9 CASSGGSGVDNSPLHF TGTGCCAGCAGCGGGGGATCAGGAGTTGATAATTCACCCCTCCACTTT
few TRBJ2-5 . TRBV24-1 CATSDLPGQTGTQYF TGTGCCACCAGTGATCTGCCGGGACAAACGGGGACCCAGTACTTC
few TRBJ2-1 TRBD2 TRBV20-1 CSAPLPSGSQREQFF TGCAGTGCCCCCCTCCCTAGCGGGAGTCAACGTGAGCAGTTCTTC
. TRBJ2-2 . TRBV14 CASSQVAGLRTGELFF TGTGCCAGCAGCCAAGTTGCGGGCCTTCGGACCGGGGAGCTGTTTTTT
many TRBJ2-7 TRBD1 TRBV6-1 CASRTTGTGIYEQYF TGTGCCAGCAGAACTACCGGGACAGGGATCTACGAGCAGTACTTC
few TRBJ2-3 TRBD2 TRBV5-5 CASSLAGESDTQYF TGTGCCAGTTCACTAGCGGGGGAATCAGATACGCAGTATTTT
few TRBJ2-7 TRBD2 TRBV18 CASSPIGVVRTSGTKGIYEQYF TGTGCCAGCTCACCCATCGGCGTGGTTAGGACTAGCGGGACCAAAGGGATCTACGAGCAGTACTTC
. TRBJ1-1 . TRBV18 CASSPSIGDTEAFF TGTGCCAGCTCACCGAGTATAGGGGACACTGAAGCTTTCTTT
. TRBJ2-3 TRBD2 TRBV6-2/TRBV6-3 CASRFGASGSADTQYF TGTGCCAGTAGATTTGGGGCTAGCGGGAGCGCAGATACGCAGTATTTT
. TRBJ2-3 TRBD1 TRBV2 CASSETGQGKDTQYF TGTGCCAGCAGTGAAACGGGACAGGGGAAAGATACGCAGTATTTT
few TRBJ2-1 TRBD1 TRBV2 CASSAGWDSTYNEQFF TGTGCCAGCAGTGCGGGTTGGGACAGTACCTACAATGAGCAGTTCTTC
once TRBJ1-3 . TRBV5-1 CASSLEGLNSGNTIYF TGCGCCAGCAGCTTGGAGGGACTAAACTCTGGAAACACCATATATTTT
. TRBJ2-7 TRBD1 TRBV5-4 CASIYSQGSKSYEQYF TGTGCCAGCATCTATTCACAGGGGTCTAAATCCTACGAGCAGTACTTC
. TRBJ2-7 TRBD2 TRBV6-1 CASSTPLLAKVYEQYF TGTGCCAGCAGTACCCCGCTACTAGCGAAGGTCTACGAGCAGTACTTC
few TRBJ2-3 . TRBV5-1 CASSLWTDLTDTQYF TGCGCCAGCAGCTTATGGACGGATCTCACAGATACGCAGTATTTT
few TRBJ2-5 . TRBV15 CATSRDKGGRVGTQYF TGTGCCACCAGCAGAGATAAGGGGGGCCGGGTTGGGACCCAGTACTTC
once TRBJ1-4 . TRBV5-1 CASSLEDNFGGKLFF TGCGCCAGCAGCTTAGAGGACAACTTTGGGGGAAAACTGTTTTTT
few TRBJ2-1 TRBD2 TRBV18 CASSTSDSSGLWEQFF TGTGCCAGCTCCACCTCCGATAGTAGCGGGCTCTGGGAGCAGTTCTTC
many TRBJ2-7 . TRBV28 CARNLGVVKLRVEYF TGTGCCAGGAACTTGGGCGTAGTTAAGCTCCGAGTGGAGTACTTC